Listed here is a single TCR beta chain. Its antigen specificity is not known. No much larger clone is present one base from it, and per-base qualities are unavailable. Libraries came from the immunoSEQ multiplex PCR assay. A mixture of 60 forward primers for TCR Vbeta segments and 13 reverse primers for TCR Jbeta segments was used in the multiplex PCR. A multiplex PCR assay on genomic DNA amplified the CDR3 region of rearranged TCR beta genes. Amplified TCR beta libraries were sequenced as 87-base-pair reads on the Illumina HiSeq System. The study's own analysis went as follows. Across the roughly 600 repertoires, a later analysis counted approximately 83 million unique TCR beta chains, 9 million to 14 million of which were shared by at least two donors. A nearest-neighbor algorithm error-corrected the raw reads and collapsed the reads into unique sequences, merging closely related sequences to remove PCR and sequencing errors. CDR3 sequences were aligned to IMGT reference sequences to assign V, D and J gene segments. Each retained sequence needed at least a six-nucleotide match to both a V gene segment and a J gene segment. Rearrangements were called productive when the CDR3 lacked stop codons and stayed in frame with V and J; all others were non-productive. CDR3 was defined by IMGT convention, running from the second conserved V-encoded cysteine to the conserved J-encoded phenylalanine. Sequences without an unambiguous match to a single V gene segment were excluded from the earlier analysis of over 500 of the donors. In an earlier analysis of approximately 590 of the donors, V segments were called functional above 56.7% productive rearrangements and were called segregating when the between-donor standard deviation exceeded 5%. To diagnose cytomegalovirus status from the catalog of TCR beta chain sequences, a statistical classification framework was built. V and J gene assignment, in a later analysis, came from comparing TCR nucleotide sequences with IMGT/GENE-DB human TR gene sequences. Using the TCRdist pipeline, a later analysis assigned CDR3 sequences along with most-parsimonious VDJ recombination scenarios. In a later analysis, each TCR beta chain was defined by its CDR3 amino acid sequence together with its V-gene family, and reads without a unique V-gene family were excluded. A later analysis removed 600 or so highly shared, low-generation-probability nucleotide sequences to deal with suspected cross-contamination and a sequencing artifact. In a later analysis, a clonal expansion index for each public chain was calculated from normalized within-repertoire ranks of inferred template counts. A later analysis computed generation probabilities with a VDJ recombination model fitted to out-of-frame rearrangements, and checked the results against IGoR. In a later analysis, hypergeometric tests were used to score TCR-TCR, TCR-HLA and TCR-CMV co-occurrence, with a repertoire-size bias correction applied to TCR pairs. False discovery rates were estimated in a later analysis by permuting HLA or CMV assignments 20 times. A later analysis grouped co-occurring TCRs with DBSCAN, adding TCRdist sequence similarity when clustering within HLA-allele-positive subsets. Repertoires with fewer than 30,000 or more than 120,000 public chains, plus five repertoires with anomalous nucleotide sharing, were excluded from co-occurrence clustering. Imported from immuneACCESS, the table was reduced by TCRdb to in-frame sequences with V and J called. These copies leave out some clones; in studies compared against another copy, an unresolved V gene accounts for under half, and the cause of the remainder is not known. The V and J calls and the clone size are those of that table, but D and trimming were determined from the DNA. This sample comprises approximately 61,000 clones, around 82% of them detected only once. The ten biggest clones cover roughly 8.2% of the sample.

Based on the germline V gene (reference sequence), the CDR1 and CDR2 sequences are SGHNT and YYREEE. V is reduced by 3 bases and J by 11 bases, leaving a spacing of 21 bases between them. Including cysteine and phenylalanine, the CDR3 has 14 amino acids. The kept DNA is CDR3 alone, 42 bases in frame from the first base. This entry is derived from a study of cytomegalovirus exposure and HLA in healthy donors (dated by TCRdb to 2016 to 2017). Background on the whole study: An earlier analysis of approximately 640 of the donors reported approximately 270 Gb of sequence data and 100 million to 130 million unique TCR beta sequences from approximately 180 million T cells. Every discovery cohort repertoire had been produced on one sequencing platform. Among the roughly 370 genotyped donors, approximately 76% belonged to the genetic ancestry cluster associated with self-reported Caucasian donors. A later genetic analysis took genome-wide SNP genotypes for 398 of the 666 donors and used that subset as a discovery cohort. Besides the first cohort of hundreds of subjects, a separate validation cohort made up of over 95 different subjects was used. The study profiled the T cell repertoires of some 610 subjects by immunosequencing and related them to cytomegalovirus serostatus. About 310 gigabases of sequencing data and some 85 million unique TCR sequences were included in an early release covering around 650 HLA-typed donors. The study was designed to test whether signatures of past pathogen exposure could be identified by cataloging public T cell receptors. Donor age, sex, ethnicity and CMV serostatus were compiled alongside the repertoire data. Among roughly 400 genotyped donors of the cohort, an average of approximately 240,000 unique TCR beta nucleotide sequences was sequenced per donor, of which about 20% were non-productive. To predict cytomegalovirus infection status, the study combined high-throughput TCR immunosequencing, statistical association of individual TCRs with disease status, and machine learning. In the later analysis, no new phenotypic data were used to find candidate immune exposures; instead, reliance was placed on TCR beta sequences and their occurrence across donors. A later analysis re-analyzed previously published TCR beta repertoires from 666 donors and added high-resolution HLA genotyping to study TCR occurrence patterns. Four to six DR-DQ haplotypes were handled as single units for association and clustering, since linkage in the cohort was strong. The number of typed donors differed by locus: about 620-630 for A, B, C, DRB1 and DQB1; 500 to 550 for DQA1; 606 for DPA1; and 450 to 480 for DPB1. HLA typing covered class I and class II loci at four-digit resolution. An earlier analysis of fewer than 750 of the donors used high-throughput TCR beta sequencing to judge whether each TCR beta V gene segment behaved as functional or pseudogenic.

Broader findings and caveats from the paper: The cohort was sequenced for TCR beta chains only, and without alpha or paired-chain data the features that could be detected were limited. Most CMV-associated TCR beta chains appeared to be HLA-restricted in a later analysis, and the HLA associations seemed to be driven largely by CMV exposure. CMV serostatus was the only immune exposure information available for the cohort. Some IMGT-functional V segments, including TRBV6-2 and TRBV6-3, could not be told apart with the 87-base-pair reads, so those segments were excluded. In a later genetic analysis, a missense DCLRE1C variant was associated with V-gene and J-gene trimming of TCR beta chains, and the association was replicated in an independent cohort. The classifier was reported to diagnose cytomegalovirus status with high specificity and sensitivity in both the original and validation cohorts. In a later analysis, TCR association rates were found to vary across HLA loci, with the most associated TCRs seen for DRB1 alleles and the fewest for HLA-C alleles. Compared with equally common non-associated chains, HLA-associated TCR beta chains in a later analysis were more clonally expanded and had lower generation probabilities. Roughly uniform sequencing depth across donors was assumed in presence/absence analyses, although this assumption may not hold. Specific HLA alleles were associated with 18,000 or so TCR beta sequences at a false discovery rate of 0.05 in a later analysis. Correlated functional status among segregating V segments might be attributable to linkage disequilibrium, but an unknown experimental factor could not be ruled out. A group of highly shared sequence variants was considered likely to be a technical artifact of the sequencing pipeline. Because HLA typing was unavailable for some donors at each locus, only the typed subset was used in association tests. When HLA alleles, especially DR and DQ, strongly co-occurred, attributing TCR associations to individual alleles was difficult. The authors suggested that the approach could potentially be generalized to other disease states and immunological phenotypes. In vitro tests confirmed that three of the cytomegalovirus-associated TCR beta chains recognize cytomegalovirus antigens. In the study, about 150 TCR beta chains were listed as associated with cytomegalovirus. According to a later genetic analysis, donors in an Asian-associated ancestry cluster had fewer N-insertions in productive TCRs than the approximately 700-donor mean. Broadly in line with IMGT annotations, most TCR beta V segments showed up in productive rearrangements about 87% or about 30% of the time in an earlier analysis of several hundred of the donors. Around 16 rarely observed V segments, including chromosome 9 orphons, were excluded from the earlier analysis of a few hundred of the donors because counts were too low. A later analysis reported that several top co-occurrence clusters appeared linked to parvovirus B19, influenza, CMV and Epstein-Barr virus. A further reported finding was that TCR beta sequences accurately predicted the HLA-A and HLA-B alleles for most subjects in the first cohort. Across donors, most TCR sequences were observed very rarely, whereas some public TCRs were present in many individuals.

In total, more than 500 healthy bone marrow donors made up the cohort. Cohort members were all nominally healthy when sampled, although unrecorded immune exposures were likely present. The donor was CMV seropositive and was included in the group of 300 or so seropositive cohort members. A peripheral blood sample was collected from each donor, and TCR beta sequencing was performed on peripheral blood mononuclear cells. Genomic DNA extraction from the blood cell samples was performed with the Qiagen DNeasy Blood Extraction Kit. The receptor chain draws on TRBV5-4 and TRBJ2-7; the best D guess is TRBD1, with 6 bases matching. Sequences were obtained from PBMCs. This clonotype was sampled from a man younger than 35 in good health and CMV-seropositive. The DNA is TGTGCCAGCAGCTCGCCCGACAGGAGTCGGGATGAGTACTTC. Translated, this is CASSSPDRSRDEYF.